The 20 T cell receptor beta chains listed next were all sequenced from one sample in a study of CD8 T cells in Susac syndrome. Reverse transcription of roughly 0.45 to 1 ug RNA used random hexamers. TCRdb used MiXCR to reprocess the immunoSEQ multiplex PCR reads, holding one entry per CDR3 protein. The data contain about 200,000 distinct CDR3 sequences, 85% to 95% of them singletons. Sequenced: CD4+ T cells from PBMCs. Every receptor here comes from a human donor with multiple sclerosis.

The V and J genes are TRBV30 and TRBJ2-5; 9 positions agree with TRBD2. Germline V CDR1 and CDR2: GTSNPN, SVGIG (reference sequence). The CDR3 is 15 residues long. The ends lost 7 bases at V and 2 bases at J; junction bases unmatched: 11. The CDR3 coding sequence is TGTGCCTCCTGGGGAGCGGGGGGATTACAAGAGACCCAGTACTTC. Translated: CASWGAGGLQETQYF.

This clonotype was seen just once. This chain uses TRBV7-2 with TRBJ2-3; D remains ambiguous. Per the germline V gene, CDR1 is SGHTA and CDR2 is FQGNSA. This CDR3 comprises 14 residues. Trimming pared 3 bases from V and 4 bases from J, leaving 11 bases between. The CDR3 DNA reads as TGTGCCAGCAGCTTGAGTATCAGTGCAGATACGCAGTATTTT. This codes for CASSLSISADTQYF.

The genes are TRBV29-1 and TRBJ1-2; D call uncertain. Germline CDR1 SQVTM, CDR2 ANQGSEA. V was pared by 3 bases and J by 8 bases, with 10 bases between. The CDR3 sequence is 11 residues long. CDR3 in DNA: TGCAGCGTTGATACTTCATTCGGCTACACCTTC. It is translated as CSVDTSFGYTF.

The rearrangement joins TRBV5-1 to TRBJ1-2; D may be TRBD1 (5 bases). The CDR3 spans 15 residues. V lost 0 bases and J lost 2, with 11 bases in between. Germline assignment: CDR1 SGHRS and CDR2 YFSETQ. The CDR3 spells CASSLAQGVNYGYTF. The DNA for the CDR3 is TGCGCCAGCAGCTTGGCCCAGGGTGTGAACTATGGCTACACCTTC. The full variable domain, with the rest looked up from reference TRBV5-1 and TRBJ1-2, is KAGVTQTPRYLIKTRGQQVTLSCSPISGHRSVSWYQQTPGQGLQFLFEYFSETQRNKGNFPGRFSGRQFSNSRSEMNVSTLELGDSALYLCASSLAQGVNYGYTFGSGTRLTVV.

The chain employs TRBV29-1 and TRBJ2-3; the D gene is possibly TRBD1 (6 bases). This CDR3 spans 13 amino acids. Germline loops: CDR1 SQVTM, CDR2 ANQGSEA. V was pared by 1 base and J by 6 bases, with 11 bases between. This CDR3 reads CSVEASRGDTQYF. DNA for the CDR3: TGCAGCGTTGAAGCCTCCAGGGGTGATACGCAGTATTTT.

This clonotype has more than one count but fewer than ten. V usage is TRBV24-1 and J usage is TRBJ2-1; 9 bases match TRBD1. Germline V lookup: CDR1 KGHDR, CDR2 SFDVKD. The CDR3 loop spans 11 amino acids. With 6 bases clipped from V and 12 bases from J, the junction kept 2 bases outside the gene matches. The CDR3 is CATSTGQGQFF. The DNA of the CDR3 is TGTGCCACCAGTACGGGACAGGGGCAGTTCTTC.

This clonotype was observed once. V is TRBV23-1 and J is TRBJ1-5; 8 bases align to TRBD1. TRBV23-1 qualifies as an ORF whose function is uncertain. There are 17 residues in the CDR3. The trim removed 4 bases at V and 0 bases at J, leaving 8 bases unmatched. CDR3 in amino acids: CASSLGQGAYSNQPQHF. CDR3 bases: TGCGCCAGCAGTCTCGGACAGGGAGCATATAGCAATCAGCCCCAGCATTTT.

This chain joins TRBV3-1 and TRBJ2-4; a weak D match, TRBD2 (5 bases). Trimming shortened V by 0 bases and J by 7 bases, and 13 bases separated the two germline ends. Germline V lookup: CDR1 LGHDT, CDR2 YNNKEL (reference sequence). This CDR3 has 15 amino acids. CDR3 DNA sequence: TGTGCCAGCAGCCAAGACTCTGCAGCGGTGAACATTCAGTACTTC. Residues: CASSQDSAAVNIQYF.

The chain is built from TRBV29-1 and TRBJ2-5; maybe TRBD1 (5 bases). The V gene lost 7 bases and the J gene lost 2 bases, with 20 bases spanning the gap. The CDR3 spans 15 residues. Germline V CDR1 and CDR2: SQVTM, ANQGSEA. Here the CDR3 DNA reads TGCAGCGCCTTAGGCGCCCCAGGGCCTCAAGAGACCCAGTACTTC. Translated: CSALGAPGPQETQYF.

The CDR3 DNA reads TGTGCCAGCAGCCAAGATCCGAGGGTGACGGATGAGCAGTTCTTC. Protein product: CASSQDPRVTDEQFF. The chain employs TRBV3-1 and TRBJ2-1, with D maybe TRBD2 (5 bases). V lost 0 bases and J lost 8, with 14 bases in between. CDR1 is LGHDT and CDR2 is YNNKEL in the germline V gene (reference sequence). The CDR3 covers 15 residues.

The V gene is TRBV29-1, the J gene TRBJ2-1, with 9 bases identical to TRBD2. V was clipped by 7 bases and J by 5 bases; unmatched bases: 15. This CDR3 contains 16 residues. Germline V gene sequence: CDR1 SQVTM, CDR2 ANQGSEA. In nucleotides, the CDR3 is TGCAGCGCTGAGGGAAGAAGCGGGGGGTTCCACAATGAGCAGTTCTTC. It codes for CSAEGRSGGFHNEQFF.

V usage is TRBV29-1 and J usage is TRBJ2-3; TRBD2 matches at 10 bases. The junction had 4 bases not matched to a gene; V was cut back by 7 bases and J by 3 bases. Germline V gene sequence: CDR1 SQVTM, CDR2 ANQGSEA. The CDR3 runs to 13 residues. The CDR3 reads CSESGGATDTQYF. DNA for the CDR3: TGCAGCGAGAGCGGGGGGGCAACAGATACGCAGTATTTT.

This chain uses TRBV3-1 with TRBJ2-2; D uncertain. The CDR3 is made up of 14 amino acids. The germline gives CDR1 LGHDT, CDR2 YNNKEL (reference sequence). Trimming took off 1 base at V and 6 bases at J, with 9 bases between the two ends. The CDR3 DNA follows: TGTGCCAGCAGCCAAGGTGCGCTCCCCGGGGAGCTGTTTTTT. Residues: CASSQGALPGELFF.

V is TRBV30 and J is TRBJ1-1; tentative D call: TRBD1 (5 bases). The CDR3 spans 13 residues. V was trimmed by 4 bases and J by 3 bases, leaving 12 bases between them. CDR1 and CDR2 (germline): GTSNPN, SVGIG (reference sequence). CDR3 amino acids: CAWNPRAYTEAFF. For the CDR3, the DNA is TGTGCCTGGAATCCCAGGGCCTACACTGAAGCTTTCTTT.

This sequence joins TRBV30 and TRBJ2-5, with 10 nucleotides matching TRBD1. Germline V lookup: CDR1 GTSNPN, CDR2 SVGIG (reference sequence). This CDR3 spans 16 amino acids. V lost 1 base to trimming and J lost 4 bases; unmatched junction nucleotides: 9. CDR3 sequence (DNA): TGTGCCTGGAGTGCTTGGACAGGGGGACGCAGAGAGACCCAGTACTTC. This codes for CAWSAWTGGRRETQYF.

The chain couples TRBV5-6 to TRBJ2-3; D is unresolved. In germline, CDR1 is SGHDT, CDR2 YYEEEE. The germline V and J ends were trimmed by 2 bases and 0 bases, with 13 bases remaining between them. This CDR3 spans 16 amino acids. CDR3 nucleotides: TGTGCCAGCAGCTTAAGACGGTCAACTAGCACAGATACGCAGTATTTT. It translates to CASSLRRSTSTDTQYF.

The J gene is TRBJ1-2, the V gene TRBV3-1; 7 bases align to TRBD1. V lost 3 bases and J lost 5; bases outside the gene matches: 6. CDR1 is LGHDT, CDR2 YNNKEL, per germline (reference sequence). The CDR3 is 14 amino acids. The CDR3 is CASSQGGGLYGYTF. CDR3 bases: TGTGCCAGCAGCCAGGGAGGGGGCCTGTATGGCTACACCTTC.

V usage is TRBV18 and J usage is TRBJ2-1; TRBD1 matches at 8 bases. The CDR3 loop spans 14 amino acids. The trim removed 0 bases at V and 8 bases at J, leaving 3 bases unmatched. CDR1 KGHSH and CDR2 LQKENI come from the germline V gene. The CDR3 is CASSPPAGGDEQFF. CDR3 sequence (DNA): TGTGCCAGCTCACCACCGGCAGGGGGCGATGAGCAGTTCTTC. The whole variable domain, remainder taken from reference TRBV18 and TRBJ2-1, is NAGVMQNPRHLVRRRGQEARLRCSPMKGHSHVYWYRQLPEEGLKFMVYLQKENIIDESGMPKERFSAEFPKEGPSILRIQQVVRGDSAAYFCASSPPAGGDEQFFGPGTRLTVL.

The chain has TRBV24-1 and TRBJ2-5, with a possible D match to TRBD2 (5 bases). V was clipped by 6 bases and J by 3 bases, with 19 bases between them. Germline V gives CDR1 KGHDR, CDR2 SFDVKD. The CDR3 is 16 residues long. The CDR3 loop is CATSHTAAGGEETQYF. In nucleotides, the CDR3 is TGTGCCACCAGTCACACGGCAGCCGGAGGCGAAGAGACCCAGTACTTC.

This clonotype occurred once. V usage is TRBV20-1 and J usage is TRBJ1-2; D possibly corresponds to TRBD1 (6 bases). Germline V CDR1 and CDR2: DFQATT, SNEGSKA (reference sequence). With 4 bases removed from V and 2 bases from J, the gap between germline ends came to 17 bases. The CDR3 is made up of 15 amino acids. CDR3 residues: CSATTGRGSNYGYTF. The CDR3 DNA reads as TGCAGTGCTACCACAGGGCGGGGCTCAAACTATGGCTACACCTTC.